These 6 T cell receptor beta chains came from one sample sequenced in a study of shared clonotypes between healthy human individuals. The protocol was immunoSEQ multiplex PCR, while the TCRdb copy is restricted to in-frame clones and leaves out a portion. The sample lists around 940,000 clones, approximately 80% seen once, with approximately 1.5% in the top ten. Sequenced sample: memory CD4+ T cells sorted from blood. The sample's subset: CD45RA-negative fraction. These TCRs come from a man between 18 and 35 years old in good health.

J is TRBJ2-7 and V is TRBV27; TRBD2 aligns across 12 bases. The V gene's germline CDR1 is MNHEY and CDR2 SMNVEV (reference sequence). This CDR3 comprises 16 residues. With V trimmed by 4 bases and J by 9 bases, 13 bases remained unmatched. CDR3: CASSSGLAGGRPRQYF. In DNA, the CDR3 is TGTGCCAGCAGTTCCGGCCTAGCGGGGGGGCGTCCGAGGCAGTACTTC.

The chain links TRBV6-6 to TRBJ1-2; TRBD1 aligns across 7 bases. The V gene end was trimmed by 4 bases and the J gene end by 8 bases; junction bases not matched to a gene: 4. The CDR3 sequence is 12 residues long. Per the germline V gene, CDR1 is MNHNY and CDR2 is SVGAGI (reference sequence). The CDR3 region is CASSSTGRGYTF. The CDR3 DNA is TGTGCCAGCAGTTCGACAGGGAGAGGCTACACCTTC.

This rearrangement joins TRBV12-5 to TRBJ2-3, with TRBD1 matching 8 bases. The germline gives CDR1 LGHNT, CDR2 FRNRAP. J was trimmed by 2 bases and V by 4 bases; bases with no gene match: 5. CDR3 length: 15 amino acids. CDR3 loop: CASGWGDRLTDTQYF. The CDR3 DNA sequence: TGTGCTAGTGGTTGGGGGGACAGGCTCACAGATACGCAGTATTTT.

V usage is TRBV7-6 and J usage is TRBJ1-6, with TRBD1 matching 7 bases. The germline V gene encodes CDR1 SGHVS and CDR2 FNYEAQ. This CDR3 spans 16 amino acids. Losses at the gene ends were 5 bases for V and 7 bases for J; bases not matched to a gene: 11. The CDR3 bases are TGTGCCAGCAGCCCCTTTGACAGGGTGAGAAATTCACCCCTCCACTTT. It codes for CASSPFDRVRNSPLHF.

This clone has more than one count but fewer than ten. This chain joins TRBV30 and TRBJ1-6; maybe TRBD1 (5 bases). The CDR3 runs 13 residues. CDR1 and CDR2 from the germline V gene are GTSNPN and SVGIG (reference sequence). Trimming removed 3 bases at V and 12 bases at J, with 15 bases between. The CDR3 reads CAWRGPPGGPLHF. The CDR3 nucleotides are TGTGCCTGGAGGGGGCCACCCGGGGGACCCCTCCACTTT. The complete variable domain, with remaining parts taken from reference TRBV30 and TRBJ1-6, reads SQTIHQWPATLVQPVGSPLSLECTVEGTSNPNLYWYRQAAGRGLQLLFYSVGIGQISSEVPQNLSASRPQDRQFILSSKKLLLSDSGFYLCAWRGPPGGPLHFGNGTRLTVT.

This rearrangement joins TRBV2 to TRBJ2-4; TRBD1 aligns across 7 bases. Germline V gene sequence: CDR1 SNHLY, CDR2 FYNNEI. This CDR3 has 14 residues. The V and J ends lost 5 bases and 4 bases, in that order; junction bases with no gene match: 5. The CDR3: CASSYPGQKNIQYF. CDR3 DNA: TGTGCCAGCAGTTATCCGGGACAGAAAAACATTCAGTACTTC.